This is a list of T cell receptor beta chains from one sample in a study of Ad26.COV2.S vaccination and SARS-CoV-2 variants. The repertoire was sequenced with immunoSEQ multiplex PCR; TCRdb's copy has only in-frame clones and lacks some. The repertoire holds about 390,000 clones, with 92% as singletons. The sequencing here drew on peripheral blood, taken in a trial of Ad26.COV2.S vaccine versus placebo. The receptors derive from a person between 18 and 65 years old who received the Ad26.COV2.S COVID-19 vaccine or a placebo. Each CDR3 is given with its conserved first and last residue. The D gene is left open where the match is weak. Expanded clones get a size class; other rows say once, few or many, or leave the size out.

d_call | j_call | v_call | clone_size | cdr3_nt | cdr3_aa
NA | TRBJ2-1 | TRBV18 | NA | TGTGCCAGCTCACCAGGGACACGAGAGTTCAATGAGCAGTTCTTC | CASSPGTREFNEQFF
TRBD1 | TRBJ1-1 | TRBV19 | NA | TGTGCCAGTAGTTTCGACAGGGAGGTAGGGCATGAAGCTTTCTTT | CASSFDREVGHEAFF
NA | TRBJ1-1 | TRBV4-3 | NA | TGCGCCAGCAGCCAAGATGCTTACTCGAACACTGAAGCTTTCTTT | CASSQDAYSNTEAFF
NA | TRBJ2-2 | TRBV29-1 | NA | TGCAGCGTCAAAGGGTCTGACACCGGGGAGCTGTTTTTT | CSVKGSDTGELFF
NA | TRBJ2-2 | TRBV13 | NA | TGTGCCAGCAGCTTAGAACGGGGGGCAGGCACCGGGGAGCTGTTTTTT | CASSLERGAGTGELFF
NA | TRBJ1-1 | TRBV29-1 | NA | TGCAGCGTTGGAGGGGGGGCGAACACTGAAGCTTTCTTT | CSVGGGANTEAFF
TRBD1 | TRBJ2-7 | TRBV19 | NA | TGTGCCAGTAGTCCCCAGGGGGACAGAGGCGAGCAGTACTTC | CASSPQGDRGEQYF
NA | TRBJ2-2 | TRBV5-1 | NA | TGCGCCAGCAGCGCGACTATGAACACCGGGGAGCTGTTTTTT | CASSATMNTGELFF
NA | TRBJ1-2 | TRBV3-1/TRBV3-2 | once | TGTGCCAGCAGCCAAGATAGGGCCGGCTATGGCTACACCTTC | CASSQDRAGYGYTF
TRBD1 | TRBJ1-4 | TRBV4-3 | NA | TGCGCCAGCAGCGCAAGGGGACAGGGGATTGTAAAACTGTTTTTT | CASSARGQGIVKLFF
TRBD1 | TRBJ1-1 | TRBV18 | NA | TGTGCCAGCTCACCCGGACAGGGGAGCATGAACACTGAAGCTTTCTTT | CASSPGQGSMNTEAFF
NA | TRBJ1-1 | TRBV2 | once | TGTGCCAGCAGTCCTCGTGACACTGAAGCTTTCTTT | CASSPRDTEAFF
NA | TRBJ2-7 | TRBV5-1 | few | TGCGCCAGCAGCTTGAGGCGGGCCCACTCCTACGAGCAGTACTTC | CASSLRRAHSYEQYF
NA | TRBJ2-1 | TRBV6-1 | NA | TGTGCCAGCAGTGAACCAGGGAATGAGCAGTTCTTC | CASSEPGNEQFF
NA | TRBJ1-5 | TRBV5-1 | few | TGCGCCAGCACCCGGGACGGGTCTAGCAATCAGCCCCAGCATTTT | CASTRDGSSNQPQHF
TRBD2 | TRBJ2-2 | TRBV4-3 | NA | TGCGCCAGCAGCCCGGGTCTAGTTAGCGGGGGGGCTTTCGCCGGGGAGCTGTTTTTT | CASSPGLVSGGAFAGELFF
NA | TRBJ1-2 | TRBV7-9 | NA | TGTGCCAGCAGCTTAGATGTGAGGGGCTATGGCTACACCTTC | CASSLDVRGYGYTF
NA | TRBJ1-6 | TRBV30 | NA | TGTGCCTGGAGAGGCTCGGGGTTCGGCTATAATTCACCCCTCCACTTT | CAWRGSGFGYNSPLHF
NA | TRBJ1-2 | TRBV7-9 | NA | TGTGCCAGCAGCTCGCCGGAGGGGATAGGGTATGGCTACACCTTC | CASSSPEGIGYGYTF
NA | TRBJ2-5 | TRBV19 | NA | TGTGCCAGTAGTCTGGTCGCGTACCAAGAGACCCAGTACTTC | CASSLVAYQETQYF
NA | TRBJ1-1 | TRBV6-4 | NA | TGTGCCAGCAGTGACGGGTCCCTGGGCCAAGCTTTCTTT | CASSDGSLGQAFF
NA | TRBJ2-3 | TRBV5-1 | once | TGCGCCAGCAGCTTGGAACGGGGGGCCCGCACAGATACGCAGTATTTT | CASSLERGARTDTQYF
NA | TRBJ1-2 | TRBV7-2 | NA | TGTGCCAGCAGCCCGGAAATGGCGCTGAGCTATGGCTACACCTTC | CASSPEMALSYGYTF
NA | TRBJ1-6 | TRBV4-3 | NA | TGCGCCAGCAGCCCTCGGGTCTCAGGGGCCAATTCACCCCTCCACTTT | CASSPRVSGANSPLHF
TRBD2 | TRBJ2-3 | TRBV18 | NA | TGTGCCAGCTCACCACCGAGAATAGCGGGGACAGATACGCAGTATTTT | CASSPPRIAGTDTQYF
NA | TRBJ1-2 | TRBV7-2 | NA | TGTGCCAGCAGCTATGGAGTAGTCAGGGGTGATGGCTACACCTTC | CASSYGVVRGDGYTF
NA | TRBJ1-1 | TRBV7-9 | NA | TGTGCCAGCAGCTCCATTACAGCGGGCAACACTGAAGCTTTCTTT | CASSSITAGNTEAFF
NA | TRBJ2-3 | TRBV2 | NA | TGTGCCAGCAGCGGACCTCAGGTCACAGATACGCAGTATTTT | CASSGPQVTDTQYF
TRBD2 | TRBJ2-5 | TRBV4-3 | NA | TGCGCCAGCAGCCATCAAGGGACTAGCGGGGGGGCCTGTAAGACCCAGTACTTC | CASSHQGTSGGACKTQYF
NA | TRBJ2-7 | TRBV3-1/TRBV3-2 | NA | TGTGCCAGCAGCCAAACGGCAGACTACGAGCAGTACTTC | CASSQTADYEQYF
NA | TRBJ1-6 | TRBV19 | few | TGTGCCAGTAGTACAGCCACAGGGTTTGTGAATTCACCCCTCCACTTT | CASSTATGFVNSPLHF
NA | TRBJ2-7 | TRBV4-3 | NA | TGCGCCAGCAGCATGAGGGGGAGCCCACTAGGGTACGAGCAGTACTTC | CASSMRGSPLGYEQYF
NA | TRBJ1-5 | TRBV19 | few | TGTGCCAGTAGTCCTAATCCGTTCCAGCCCCAGCATTTT | CASSPNPFQPQHF
NA | TRBJ1-1 | TRBV12-3/TRBV12-4 | NA | TGTGCCAGCAGTTTATTCGGGGCTGAAGCTTTCTTT | CASSLFGAEAFF
TRBD1 | TRBJ1-2 | TRBV10-1 | once | TGCGCCAGCAGTCCATGGACAGGGTTCATAGGCTACACCTTC | CASSPWTGFIGYTF